Below, 6 T cell receptor beta chains from the same sample are listed, as sequenced in a study of long-term antiretroviral therapy in people with HIV. Sequencing relied on immunoSEQ assay v3.0, run at survey level. Profiling relied on immunoSEQ multiplex PCR, and the TCRdb table lists in-frame clones only, not all of them. This sample has tens of thousands of clones, with approximately 86% found just once. The starting material was unsorted PBMCs, obtained 0.1 years before starting antiretroviral therapy. These receptors all stem from a woman aged 50 to 60 with HIV.

The chain is built from TRBV11-1 and TRBJ2-3; D perhaps matches TRBD2 (5 bases). Trimming cost V 1 base and J 0 bases, with 11 bases left between them. Per germline, CDR1 SGHAT and CDR2 FQDESV (reference sequence). The CDR3 extends over 16 amino acids. The CDR3 DNA is TGTGCCAGCAGCTTAGGGCCTGGCGGGAGCACAGATACGCAGTATTTT. This codes for CASSLGPGGSTDTQYF.

This clone was seen once. The V call is TRBV5-1, the J call TRBJ2-7; tentatively, D is TRBD1 (6 bases). Trimming removed 0 bases at V and 2 bases at J, with 12 bases between. Germline-derived CDR1 and CDR2 are SGHRS and YFSETQ. The CDR3 is 15 amino acids. CDR3 nucleotides: TGCGCCAGCAGCTTGGGGCAGGGGATCACCTACGAGCAGTACTTC. Translating it yields CASSLGQGITYEQYF.

This chain links TRBV7-3 with TRBJ2-1, with 10 bases aligning to TRBD2. Germline V gene sequence: CDR1 SGHTA, CDR2 FQGTGA. This CDR3 is 15 amino acids long. Trimming cost V 5 bases and J 6 bases; bases outside gene matches: 7. The CDR3 nucleotides are TGTGCCAGCAGCAGCGGGACTAGCGAGACCAATGAGCAGTTCTTC. Protein product: CASSSGTSETNEQFF.

The rearrangement uses TRBV5-6 and TRBJ2-3, with TRBD1 matching over 9 bases. After removal of 3 bases from V and 4 bases from J, the junction contained 12 bases not matched to a gene. The CDR3 runs to 17 residues. CDR1 and CDR2 from the germline V gene are SGHDT and YYEEEE. This CDR3 reads CASSSQAGTGFADTQYF. The CDR3 DNA is TGTGCCAGCAGCTCCCAAGCCGGGACAGGGTTCGCAGATACGCAGTATTTT.

The table lists this clone with a few counts. The rearrangement links TRBV30 to TRBJ1-2, with TRBD1 matching over 8 bases. The CDR3 is made up of 14 amino acids. Germline CDR1 GTSNPN, CDR2 SVGIG (reference sequence). The trim removed 1 base at V and 8 bases at J, leaving 9 bases unmatched. This chain's CDR3 is CAWSGGTGPSGYTF. The CDR3 DNA follows: TGTGCCTGGAGTGGGGGGACAGGACCTTCGGGCTACACCTTC.

The chain recombines TRBV4-3 with TRBJ1-2, with D possibly being TRBD1 (6 bases). The CDR3 contains 15 residues. Germline V gene sequence: CDR1 LGHNA, CDR2 YSLEER. Trimming removed 0 bases at V and 8 bases at J, with 16 bases between. The DNA of the CDR3 is TGCGCCAGCAGCCAAGATATGGGGGGGCCGGGGGGCTACACCTTC. It encodes CASSQDMGGPGGYTF.